This T cell receptor beta chain was observed in a study of T cell repertoires in cytomegalovirus infection. Across the whole study: Indicated by public TCR beta signatures were CMV infection and matching HLA type.

V lost 4 bases and J 3 bases, leaving 10 bases between the germline ends. The CDR3 consists of 13 residues. The germline gives CDR1 SGHRS, CDR2 YFSETQ. Study-wide results and caveats: It was HLA-C-restricted CMV-specific TCR beta clonotypes that dominated the response ex vivo. People with CMV and the relevant HLA were identified by cumulative public TCR beta family frequency.

This clonotype appeared a few times. Its antigen is not known. From the reads, TCRdb called clonotypes with MiXCR, one entry per CDR3 protein. The data show 250,000 to 350,000 distinct CDR3 sequences, about a quarter seen once. The J gene is TRBJ2-5, the V gene TRBV5-1, with D possibly matching TRBD1 (6 bases). This receptor was identified in a human donor in good health (CMV status not recorded). Some clones in this sample may be carry-over from other donors' samples. What was sequenced was PBMCs. The DNA for the CDR3 is TGCGCCAGCAGCGCCGCAGGGGAAGAGACCCAGTACTTC. Translated, it gives CASSAAGEETQYF.